Listed below are T cell receptor beta chains from one sample, sequenced in a study of cytomegalovirus exposure and HLA in healthy donors. Libraries were prepared by immunoSEQ multiplex PCR; TCRdb keeps only in-frame clonotypes and omits some of them. Among approximately 220,000 clones listed, 70% to 85% were seen once. What was sequenced was PBMCs. These TCRs come from a girl aged 2-10 years in good health and CMV-seronegative. Each CDR3 is given with its conserved first and last residue. Fields, in order: J gene, D gene, V gene, clone size, CDR3 protein, CDR3 DNA. D genes are given only for firm matches. Clone sizes are given selectively: once, few, many, or a class where the clone is expanded.

TRBJ2-3 NA TRBV7-9 NA CASSSRSGSHSGTDTQYF TGTGCCAGCAGCTCGAGGTCGGGATCTCATAGCGGCACAGATACGCAGTATTTT
TRBJ1-4 NA TRBV7-9 few CASSLLLDAGGNEKLFF TGTGCCAGCAGCTTACTCTTGGATGCTGGGGGGAATGAAAAACTGTTTTTT
TRBJ1-2 TRBD1 TRBV27 NA CASSTTGGERLANYYGYTF TGTGCCAGCAGCACGACAGGGGGCGAGCGATTAGCCAATTACTATGGCTACACCTTC
TRBJ2-7 NA TRBV11-2 NA CASSLDPGSSYEQYF TGTGCCAGCAGCTTAGATCCGGGTTCTTCCTACGAGCAGTACTTC
TRBJ2-2 TRBD2 TRBV5-6 NA CASSDDLAGGTTGELFF TGTGCCAGCAGCGACGACCTAGCGGGGGGGACAACCGGGGAGCTGTTTTTT
TRBJ1-1 TRBD1 TRBV28 NA CASSLWGTGGGNTEAFF TGTGCCAGCAGTTTATGGGGGACAGGGGGAGGGAACACTGAAGCTTTCTTT
TRBJ2-7 TRBD1 TRBV19 NA CASSTPGQGTYEQYF TGTGCCAGTAGTACACCGGGACAGGGAACCTACGAGCAGTACTTC
TRBJ1-2 NA TRBV2 NA CASSEAQGYPNYGYTF TGTGCCAGCAGTGAAGCCCAGGGGTACCCTAACTATGGCTACACCTTC
TRBJ1-2 TRBD1 TRBV2 NA CASSGQGRLNYGYTF TGTGCCAGCAGTGGACAGGGCCGGCTTAACTATGGCTACACCTTC
TRBJ2-7 TRBD1 TRBV27 NA CASSLSTGGYEQYF TGTGCCAGCAGTTTATCTACAGGGGGCTACGAGCAGTACTTC
TRBJ1-1 TRBD1 TRBV6-1 NA CASREPGQGRATEAFF TGTGCCAGCAGGGAACCGGGACAGGGTAGGGCCACTGAAGCTTTCTTT
TRBJ2-1 TRBD2 TRBV12-5 NA CASGLPLAGGPYEQFF TGTGCTAGTGGTTTGCCACTAGCGGGAGGGCCGTATGAGCAGTTCTTC
TRBJ1-5 NA TRBV29-1 once CSVEEGGPPQHF TGCAGCGTTGAAGAAGGAGGGCCGCCCCAGCATTTT
TRBJ1-6 NA TRBV6-5 NA CASSLLFTEPLHF TGTGCCAGCAGTCTCCTTTTTACCGAGCCCCTCCACTTT
TRBJ2-2 NA TRBV29-1 NA CSVVQGVNTGELFF TGCAGCGTTGTCCAGGGTGTTAACACCGGGGAGCTGTTTTTT
TRBJ2-7 TRBD1 TRBV5-1 few CASSLGRDRGYEQYF TGCGCCAGCAGCTTGGGACGGGACAGGGGATACGAGCAGTACTTC
TRBJ1-1 NA TRBV14 NA CASSLTSSTEAFF TGTGCCAGCAGCCTCACGTCTAGCACTGAAGCTTTCTTT
TRBJ2-2 TRBD2 TRBV10-1 NA CASSEAAGEPDTGELFF TGCGCCAGCAGTGAGGCGGCGGGAGAGCCGGACACCGGGGAGCTGTTTTTT
TRBJ2-1 NA TRBV7-3 NA CASSLTGAGYNEQFF TGTGCCAGCAGCCTCACAGGAGCAGGATACAATGAGCAGTTCTTC
TRBJ1-1 TRBD1 TRBV5-1 NA CASSSQGPNTEAFF TGCGCCAGCAGTTCACAGGGGCCTAACACTGAAGCTTTCTTT
TRBJ1-5 NA TRBV21-1 few CASSRKEEGFAQHF TGTGCCAGCAGCCGCAAGGAGGAGGGGTTCGCCCAGCATTTT
TRBJ2-2 NA TRBV25-1 NA CASSDDSGTNTGELFF TGTGCCAGCAGCGACGACTCGGGGACGAACACCGGGGAGCTGTTTTTT
TRBJ1-6 NA TRBV5-1 NA CASSLRWGDSPLHF TGCGCCAGCAGCTTGAGGTGGGGGGATTCACCCCTCCACTTT
TRBJ1-1 NA TRBV5-1 NA CASSHQSTSGSATEAFF TGCGCCAGCAGCCATCAAAGTACGTCGGGGAGCGCCACTGAAGCTTTCTTT
TRBJ1-2 TRBD1 TRBV10-3 few CAIAVQGADAGYTF TGTGCCATCGCGGTACAGGGGGCGGATGCTGGCTACACCTTC
TRBJ2-4 NA TRBV4-1 NA CASSQVGAAPPNIQYF TGCGCCAGCAGCCAAGTGGGGGCAGCCCCCCCAAACATTCAGTACTTC
TRBJ1-3 TRBD1 TRBV4-1 NA CASSQVGTDGNTIYF TGCGCCAGCAGCCAAGTTGGGACAGACGGAAACACCATATATTTT
TRBJ1-5 TRBD1 TRBV14 NA CASSQAGTGVQPQHF TGTGCCAGCAGCCAAGCCGGGACAGGGGTCCAGCCCCAGCATTTT
TRBJ2-1 TRBD2 TRBV9 NA CASSVEGAGGPLYNEQFF TGTGCCAGCAGCGTAGAGGGAGCGGGGGGCCCCCTCTACAATGAGCAGTTCTTC
TRBJ1-1 NA TRBV5-4 once CASRPDSGRPEAFF TGTGCCAGCAGGCCGGACAGCGGAAGACCTGAAGCTTTCTTT
TRBJ2-5 NA TRBV9 NA CASNQGRGLWETQYF TGTGCCAGCAACCAGGGCAGGGGCCTCTGGGAGACCCAGTACTTC